These 8 T cell receptor beta chains were sequenced from one sample in a study of shared clonotypes between healthy human individuals. The method was immunoSEQ multiplex PCR; TCRdb's version includes in-frame clones alone and lacks a portion of them. The data contain 2,500,000 or so clones, 85% to 95% of them singletons. The sample comprised naive CD4+ T cells from PBMCs. Specified subset: CD45RA+ positively selected. The receptors come from a man aged 18 to 29 in good health. Some clones in this sample may be carry-over from other donors' samples.

The chain employs TRBV25-1 and TRBJ1-2; D is undetermined. The CDR3 has 15 amino acids. CDR1 and CDR2 from the germline V gene are MGHDK and SYGVNS. V was pared by 2 bases and J by 5 bases, with 15 bases between. CDR3 residues: CASSEPGSREYGYTF. DNA of the CDR3: TGTGCCAGCAGTGAACCGGGCTCAAGGGAGTATGGCTACACCTTC.

V is TRBV19 and J is TRBJ2-7, with 9 bases identical to TRBD1. Losses at the gene ends were 5 bases for V and 5 bases for J; bases not matched to a gene: 7. Germline V gives CDR1 LNHDA, CDR2 SQIVND (reference sequence). CDR3 size: 14 residues. As DNA, the CDR3 is TGTGCCAGTAGTCGCCGGGACAGGGCGGACGAGCAGTACTTC. It is translated as CASSRRDRADEQYF.

V usage is TRBV28 and J usage is TRBJ1-4; D call uncertain. CDR3 length: 13 amino acids. Germline CDR1 reads MDHEN; CDR2 reads SYDVKM. Trimming shortened V by 2 bases and J by 6 bases, and 7 bases separated the two germline ends. CDR3 bases: TGTGCCAGCAGTTTAACAGTCTATGAAAAACTGTTTTTT. It is translated as CASSLTVYEKLFF.

This rearrangement joins TRBV9 to TRBJ1-3; D uncertain. V was cut by 0 bases and J by 7 bases, with 11 bases left in between. The CDR3 loop spans 14 amino acids. Germline V gene sequence: CDR1 SGDLS, CDR2 YYNGEE. CDR3 sequence (DNA): TGTGCCAGCAGCGTAGATCACTTGGGTAACACCATATATTTT. It encodes CASSVDHLGNTIYF.

This chain joins TRBV4-3 and TRBJ1-1; D not certain. The V gene lost 4 bases and the J gene lost 6 bases, with 18 bases spanning the gap. Per the germline V gene, CDR1 is LGHNA and CDR2 is YSLEER. The CDR3 consists of 15 residues. CDR3 coding DNA: TGCGCCAGCAGCCTCACCTATAACTCCGGGCCTGAAGCTTTCTTT. Protein: CASSLTYNSGPEAFF.

This chain links TRBV19 with TRBJ1-1; D ambiguous. The germline CDR1 and CDR2 sequences are LNHDA and SQIVND (reference sequence). The CDR3 runs 13 residues. Deletions cut 8 bases from V and 3 bases from J, with 13 bases between. CDR3 sequence: CASVRRADTEAFF. The CDR3 region has the DNA TGTGCCAGTGTCAGAAGGGCCGACACTGAAGCTTTCTTT.

The CDR3 DNA sequence: TGTGCCAGCAGCGTAGTTCATCCCTACGAGCAGTACTTC. Encoded protein: CASSVVHPYEQYF. The chain is built from TRBV9 and TRBJ2-7; D gene unclear. The CDR3 is 13 amino acids. CDR1 is SGDLS and CDR2 is YYNGEE in the germline V gene. V was cut by 0 bases and J by 2 bases, with 6 bases left in between.

V usage is TRBV4-2 and J usage is TRBJ2-7; TRBD2 might be the D (5 bases). Trimming took 0 bases from V and 2 from J, leaving 17 bases between them. The CDR3 consists of 17 residues. The germline CDR1 and CDR2 sequences are LGHNA and YNFKEQ. CDR3 coding DNA: TGTGCCAGCAGCCAAGATTCTCGAGGGTATACAGCCTACGAGCAGTACTTC. This encodes CASSQDSRGYTAYEQYF.